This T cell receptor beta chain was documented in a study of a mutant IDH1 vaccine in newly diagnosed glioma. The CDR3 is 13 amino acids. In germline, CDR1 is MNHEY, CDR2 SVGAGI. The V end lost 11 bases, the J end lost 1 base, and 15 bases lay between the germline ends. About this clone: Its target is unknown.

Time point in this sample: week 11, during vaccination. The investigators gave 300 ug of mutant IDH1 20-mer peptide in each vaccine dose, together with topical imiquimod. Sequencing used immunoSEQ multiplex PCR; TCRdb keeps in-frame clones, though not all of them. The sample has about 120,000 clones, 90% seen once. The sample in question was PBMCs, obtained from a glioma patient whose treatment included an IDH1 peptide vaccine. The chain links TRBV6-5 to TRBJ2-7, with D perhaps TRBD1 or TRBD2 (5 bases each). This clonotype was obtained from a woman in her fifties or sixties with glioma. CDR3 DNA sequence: TGTGCCTCCAAGACGGGGCCTTCCTACGAGCAGTACTTC. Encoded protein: CASKTGPSYEQYF.